A single sample gave rise to the 30 T cell receptor beta chains below, sequenced in a study of cytomegalovirus exposure and HLA in healthy donors. The PCR used 60 Vbeta and 13 Jbeta primers. Assay: immunoSEQ multiplex PCR; the TCRdb copy retains only in-frame clones and omits some. Of some 130,000 clones listed, about three fifths are singletons. Sequencing was done on a sample of PBMCs. The receptors were sampled from a man aged 40-49 years in good health and CMV-seropositive.

This clone showed up just a few times. The genes are TRBV19 and TRBJ2-3, with TRBD2 matching 11 bases. From germline, CDR1 is LNHDA and CDR2 SQIVND (reference sequence). This CDR3 is 13 amino acids long. V shed 6 bases, J shed 7 bases, and the junction held 3 bases outside the gene matches. The DNA for the CDR3 is TGTGCCAGTAGGACTAGCGGGACGAATACGCAGTATTTT. Its protein product is CASRTSGTNTQYF.

This clone was detected a few times. The J gene is TRBJ2-4, the V gene TRBV18, with TRBD2 matching over 8 bases. J lost 0 bases, V lost 1 base, and 5 bases had no gene match. From germline, CDR1 is KGHSH and CDR2 LQKENI. This CDR3 has 17 amino acids. CDR3 region: CASSPHEAGVAKNIQYF. CDR3 nucleotides: TGTGCCAGCTCACCACATGAAGCGGGGGTAGCCAAAAACATTCAGTACTTC.

The chain links TRBV5-8 to TRBJ1-2; D is unclear. This CDR3 has 13 amino acids. V lost 1 base and J lost 1, with 5 bases in between. The germline CDR1 and CDR2 sequences are SGHTS and YDEGEE. CDR3 bases: TGTGCCAGCAGCTTGCTCGTTAACTATGGCTACACCTTC. This gives the protein CASSLLVNYGYTF.

This clone has just a few counts. The V gene is TRBV7-5, the J gene TRBJ2-1; the table gives TRBD1 as D, unverified against the DNA. TRBV7-5 is listed as a pseudogene. This CDR3 is built from 19 residues. The CDR3 here is CARSLEDRLDVERHNEQFF. Here the CDR3 DNA reads TGTGCCAGAAGCTTAGAGGACAGATTGGATGTCGAGAGGCACAATGAGCAGTTCTTC.

This clone occurred once. V is TRBV5-4 and J is TRBJ2-3; 8 bases match TRBD2. The V segment lost 4 bases and the J segment 4 bases; nucleotides outside the gene matches: 2. Germline V gene sequence: CDR1 SGHNT, CDR2 YYREEE (reference sequence). This CDR3 comprises 13 residues. CDR3 sequence: CASSPTSADTQYF. In nucleotides, the CDR3 is TGTGCCAGCAGCCCGACTAGCGCAGATACGCAGTATTTT.

This clone was detected only once. The chain carries TRBV27 and TRBJ2-3; 11 bases line up with TRBD2. CDR3 length: 17 amino acids. CDR1 and CDR2 (germline): MNHEY, SMNVEV (reference sequence). Trimming cost V 4 bases and J 6 bases; bases outside gene matches: 12. The DNA for the CDR3 is TGTGCCAGCAGTTCCCATCTACTAGCGGGAGTTTGGGATACGCAGTATTTT. Its protein is CASSSHLLAGVWDTQYF.

This clone was detected ten times or more. CDR3 in DNA: TGTGCCAGCAGCTTTGGGGGGCGGGAGAGCAATCAGCCCCAGCATTTT. Its protein product is CASSFGGRESNQPQHF. This rearrangement joins TRBV5-4 to TRBJ1-5, with TRBD1 as a possible D gene (6 bases). V dropped 2 bases and J dropped 1 base, with 13 bases sitting between them. Germline CDR1 and CDR2: SGHNT and YYREEE (reference sequence). There are 16 residues in the CDR3.

This clone is a singleton in its sample. The chain uses TRBV2 and TRBJ1-5, with TRBD1 matching over 8 bases. This CDR3 has 15 residues. The germline gives CDR1 SNHLY, CDR2 FYNNEI. The trim removed 3 bases at V and 3 bases at J, leaving 4 bases unmatched. Written as DNA, the CDR3 is TGTGCCAGCAGTGATGGGACAGGCATCAATCAGCCCCAGCATTTT. This sequence encodes CASSDGTGINQPQHF.

The chain carries TRBV7-2 and TRBJ2-7; 8 nucleotides align to TRBD1. V shed 1 base, J shed 0 bases, and the junction held 8 bases outside the gene matches. Germline V gene lookup returns CDR1 SGHTA and CDR2 FQGNSA. There are 17 residues in the CDR3. The CDR3 DNA reads TGTGCCAGCAGCTTAGGACCGGGACAGGACCTCTCCTACGAGCAGTACTTC. It codes for CASSLGPGQDLSYEQYF.

V gene TRBV18 combines with J gene TRBJ1-4, with TRBD1 identical over 7 bases. The CDR3 length is 14 residues. V gave up 4 bases and J gave up 8 bases; unmatched junction bases: 7. The V gene's germline CDR1 is KGHSH and CDR2 LQKENI. CDR3 DNA: TGTGCCAGCTCACAAGACAGGGTGGAGGAAAAACTGTTTTTT. This encodes CASSQDRVEEKLFF.

This clone was found a few times. The chain links TRBV2 to TRBJ2-2; 10 nucleotides align to TRBD2. The germline V gene encodes CDR1 SNHLY and CDR2 FYNNEI. After removal of 6 bases from V and 7 bases from J, the junction contained 5 bases not matched to a gene. This CDR3 has 14 residues. CDR3 residues: CASRGLANDGELFF. The CDR3 DNA reads as TGTGCCAGCAGGGGACTAGCGAATGACGGGGAGCTGTTTTTT.

J is TRBJ2-7 and V is TRBV18; a possible D gene is TRBD1 (5 bases). Germline V gene sequence: CDR1 KGHSH, CDR2 LQKENI. Trimming shortened V by 3 bases and J by 0 bases, and 9 bases separated the two germline ends. This CDR3 spans 14 amino acids. In DNA, the CDR3 is TGTGCCAGCTCACCCCAGGGCCTCTCCTACGAGCAGTACTTC. Protein: CASSPQGLSYEQYF.

The chain employs TRBV28 and TRBJ2-2, with D maybe TRBD2 (5 bases). The CDR3 consists of 18 residues. Germline V gene lookup returns CDR1 MDHEN and CDR2 SYDVKM. The V gene lost 6 bases and the J gene lost 0 bases, with 20 bases spanning the gap. The CDR3 nucleotides read TGTGCCAGCAGCGCGGGTCTCTACAGCGGTACGAACACCGGGGAGCTGTTTTTT. This gives the protein CASSAGLYSGTNTGELFF.

This chain joins TRBV4-1 and TRBJ1-1, with 7 bases aligning to TRBD1. J gave up 4 bases and V 4 bases, and 9 bases lay outside the gene matches. The CDR3 loop spans 15 amino acids. Germline assignment: CDR1 MGHRA and CDR2 YSYEKL. This CDR3 reads CASSREGAGGTEAFF. The CDR3 DNA reads TGCGCCAGCAGCCGAGAGGGGGCAGGGGGCACTGAAGCTTTCTTT.

This chain connects TRBV4-3 to TRBJ1-1, with D possibly TRBD1 on 5 matching bases. Germline-derived CDR1 and CDR2 are LGHNA and YSLEER. Trimming pared 0 bases from V and 1 base from J, leaving 18 bases between. This CDR3 is 18 amino acids long. DNA for the CDR3: TGCGCCAGCAGCCAAGAGACAAGAATTGGGGCAGGGAACACTGAAGCTTTCTTT. Amino acid sequence: CASSQETRIGAGNTEAFF.

This clone was observed a handful of times. The sample carries other DNA sequences with the same CDR3. This chain uses TRBV9 with TRBJ2-1; TRBD1 is a possible D gene (5 bases). CDR1 and CDR2 from the germline V gene are SGDLS and YYNGEE. The V and J ends lost 1 base and 2 bases respectively, with 7 bases between them. The CDR3 totals 14 residues. CDR3 nucleotide sequence: TGTGCCAGCAGCGTACAGGGCGCCTACAATGAGCAGTTCTTC. As protein: CASSVQGAYNEQFF.

CDR3 protein: CASTLGGIHNSPLHF. The CDR3 DNA sequence: TGCGCCAGCACCCTTGGGGGGATTCATAATTCACCCCTCCACTTT. The chain is built from TRBV5-1 and TRBJ1-6; maybe TRBD1 (5 bases). Per the germline V gene, CDR1 is SGHRS and CDR2 is YFSETQ. The V end lost 6 bases, the J end lost 5 bases, and 15 bases lay between the germline ends. The CDR3 spans 15 residues.

In the case of this clone: Within the sample, other DNA sequences also encode this same CDR3. The chain has TRBV29-1 and TRBJ2-5; 7 positions match TRBD2. V lost 7 bases and J lost 5; bases outside the gene matches: 7. CDR3 length: 12 amino acids. Germline V gene sequence: CDR1 SQVTM, CDR2 ANQGSEA. CDR3 bases: TGCAGCGCCTGGGAGGGGCAGGAGACCCAGTACTTC. This gives the protein CSAWEGQETQYF.

With regard to this clone: One end of the junction varies from germline; a read error may be responsible. The chain carries TRBV28 and TRBJ2-7; 14 nucleotides line up with TRBD2. This CDR3 spans 14 amino acids. Germline lookup yields CDR1 MDHEN and CDR2 SYDVKM. The CDR3 sequence is CASSTGTGTSGSSF. The CDR3 nucleotides read TGTGCCAGCAGTACGGGTACCGGGACTAGCGGGAGTAGCTTC.

V gene TRBV6-1 combines with J gene TRBJ2-2; 8 bases map to TRBD1. V trimming: 3 bases; J trimming: 5 bases; junction bases outside the gene matches: 2. In germline, CDR1 is MNHNS, CDR2 SASEGT. The CDR3 sequence is 14 residues long. DNA for the CDR3: TGTGCCAGCAGTGACCAGGGGGCGACCGGGGAGCTGTTTTTT. Translation: CASSDQGATGELFF.

J is TRBJ1-5 and V is TRBV7-9; D gene unclear. Germline-derived CDR1 and CDR2 are SEHNR and FQNEAQ (reference sequence). This CDR3 spans 15 amino acids. V lost 1 base to trimming and J lost 6 bases, with 13 bases between them. CDR3 amino acids: CASSLGGGAGQPQHF. The DNA for the CDR3 is TGTGCCAGCAGCTTAGGAGGCGGAGCGGGTCAGCCCCAGCATTTT.

The rearrangement links TRBV6-5 to TRBJ2-5; TRBD2 might be the D (5 bases). The ends were cut back, 0 bases at V and 5 bases at J, with 13 bases in the middle. This CDR3 has 15 amino acids. CDR1 is MNHEY and CDR2 is SVGAGI in the germline V gene. CDR3 nucleotides: TGTGCCAGCAGTTACTCCGGGCGGCCGGGGGAGACCCAGTACTTC. It translates to CASSYSGRPGETQYF.

This clone turned up a few times. The chain couples TRBV9 to TRBJ1-4; D remains unclear. Germline CDR1 is SGDLS and CDR2 is YYNGEE. V lost 3 bases and J 4 bases, leaving 7 bases between the germline ends. This CDR3 comprises 13 residues. In nucleotides, the CDR3 is TGTGCCAGCAGCGCCAGCGTTAATGAAAAACTGTTTTTT. Protein product: CASSASVNEKLFF.

The chain carries TRBV7-9 and TRBJ2-1, with TRBD2 as a possible D gene (5 bases). Germline CDR1 and CDR2: SEHNR and FQNEAQ (reference sequence). V shed 5 bases and J shed 5 bases, with 13 bases lying between them. There are 14 residues in the CDR3. The DNA of the CDR3 is TGTGCCAGCAGCATAGACTATACCGACAATGAGCAGTTCTTC. Its protein is CASSIDYTDNEQFF.

V usage is TRBV30 and J usage is TRBJ2-1, with D possibly TRBD2 on 5 matching bases. Trimming took 3 bases from V and 3 from J, leaving 12 bases between them. Germline CDR1 GTSNPN, CDR2 SVGIG (reference sequence). There are 14 residues in the CDR3. This CDR3 reads CAWRAEVGYNEQFF. CDR3 nucleotide sequence: TGTGCCTGGAGGGCGGAGGTGGGCTACAATGAGCAGTTCTTC.

This clone was seen only a few times. The V call is TRBV7-2, the J call TRBJ2-5; D gene uncertain. The germline V and J ends were trimmed by 4 bases and 2 bases, with 14 bases remaining between them. The V gene's germline CDR1 is SGHTA and CDR2 FQGNSA. CDR3 length equals 15 residues. CDR3 sequence reads: CASSSMAQYQETQYF. The DNA for the CDR3 is TGTGCCAGCAGCTCCATGGCCCAGTATCAAGAGACCCAGTACTTC.

This clone appeared a few times. V usage is TRBV7-9 and J usage is TRBJ1-6; D is perhaps TRBD1 (5 bases). CDR1 and CDR2 from the germline V gene are SEHNR and FQNEAQ (reference sequence). This CDR3 contains 14 residues. V was pared by 5 bases and J by 6 bases, with 11 bases between. Here the CDR3 DNA reads TGTGCCAGCAGCAAGACAGCCCGTAATTCACCCCTCCACTTT. Translating gives CASSKTARNSPLHF.

The chain carries TRBV4-1 and TRBJ1-5, with D uncertain. There are 15 residues in the CDR3. V was trimmed by 1 base and J by 2 bases, leaving 9 bases between them. Germline V lookup: CDR1 MGHRA, CDR2 YSYEKL. The CDR3 bases are TGCGCCAGCAGCCAAGGATGGCAGGGCAATCAGCCCCAGCATTTT. As protein: CASSQGWQGNQPQHF.

This clone was counted between two and nine times. The gene calls are TRBV7-9 and TRBJ2-3; D is unresolved. Trimming took off 1 base at V and 4 bases at J, with 12 bases between the two ends. CDR1 SEHNR and CDR2 FQNEAQ come from the germline V gene (reference sequence). This CDR3 contains 15 residues. For the CDR3, the DNA is TGTGCCAGCAGCTTAGGAGATGCCCTCTCAGATACGCAGTATTTT. Translated, it gives CASSLGDALSDTQYF. The full variable domain, its missing parts supplied by reference TRBV7-9 and TRBJ2-3, is DTGVSQNPRHKITKRGQNVTFRCDPISEHNRLYWYRQTLGQGPEFLTYFQNEAQLEKSRLLSDRFSAERPKGSFSTLEIQRTEQGDSAMYLCASSLGDALSDTQYFGPGTRLTVL.

The chain couples TRBV11-2 to TRBJ1-1; D gene uncertain. This CDR3 has 13 residues. With 3 bases removed from V and 4 bases from J, the gap between germline ends came to 9 bases. Germline CDR1 reads SGHAT; CDR2 reads FQNNGV. CDR3 in amino acids: CASSFYGVTEAFF. In nucleotides, the CDR3 is TGTGCCAGCAGCTTTTATGGAGTCACTGAAGCTTTCTTT.